Listed below are T cell receptor beta chains from one sample, sequenced in a study of blood T cell repertoires in COVID-19. TCRdb keeps only in-frame clones here, not all; method: immunoSEQ multiplex PCR. The sample holds some 260,000 clones; under 95% are singletons and the top ten take less than 2.5%. Material: PBMCs or T cells enriched from blood (not recorded which). All receptors come from a woman aged 18-35 years who had recovered from COVID-19. Both conserved end residues are part of each CDR3.

TRBJ1-3	TRBV13	CASSPRDSGNTIYF
TRBJ2-7	TRBV6-5	CASSSGQRPYEQYF
TRBJ2-5	TRBV25-1	CASSKTGGTQETQYF
TRBJ2-1	TRBV11-3	CASSLRLAGDNEQFF
TRBJ2-5	TRBV5-4	CASSLRQGVETQYF
TRBJ1-5	TRBV28	CASSLPDRQPQHF
TRBJ2-2	TRBV7-8	CASSLDRESGELFF
TRBJ1-2	TRBV7-9	CASSPTGEEGYTF
TRBJ2-7	TRBV6-2/TRBV6-3	CASSRDWSYEQYF
TRBJ1-4	TRBV5-6	CASSSLNEKLFF
TRBJ2-1	TRBV9	CASSVESTHPNEQFF
TRBJ1-1	TRBV5-5	CASSWGQGNTEAFF
TRBJ1-1	TRBV28	CASSVQEREAFF
TRBJ1-2	TRBV5-4	CASSAGTGDNYGYTF
TRBJ2-7	TRBV5-8	CASSLAWSSYEQYF
TRBJ2-1	TRBV7-9	CASSLAPDNEQFF
TRBJ1-1	TRBV18	CASSPLSGVGDTEAFF
TRBJ1-6	TRBV11-2	CASSVPPSPLHF
TRBJ2-7	TRBV5-4	CASSLDRAQEEQYF
TRBJ1-2	TRBV18	CASSPGGSYGYTF
TRBJ1-1	TRBV7-9	CASSSTGTGMAEAFF
TRBJ1-1	TRBV24-1	CATPTGTLEAFF
TRBJ2-7	TRBV27	CASSSLDFYEQYF
TRBJ1-2	TRBV5-1	CASSLQQGRHGYTF
TRBJ1-1	TRBV11-3	CASTPNTTGGKGVFF
TRBJ2-7	TRBV11-2	CASSPSPSYEQYF
TRBJ1-2	TRBV5-4	CASSSGTGTDGYTF
TRBJ2-5	TRBV19	CASSMGLAGGGQTQYF
TRBJ2-3	TRBV4-1	CASSQRQGPRTDTQYF
TRBJ2-4	TRBV11-2	CASSITGIKNIQYF
TRBJ1-5	TRBV3-1/TRBV3-2	CASSYRGGNQPQHF
TRBJ1-1	TRBV11-3	CASSKARGRAEAFF
TRBJ1-6	TRBV2	CASSRTGTGDSPLHF
TRBJ2-1	TRBV10-3	CAISVAGGVYNEQFF
TRBJ1-1	TRBV7-9	CASSRRTGANTEAFF
TRBJ1-2	TRBV5-1	CASSLGGGAGYGYTF
TRBJ1-1	TRBV6-5	CASSYSMAQNTEAFF
TRBJ2-1	TRBV28	CASSPGTSGRFLDEQFF
TRBJ2-5	TRBV6-5	CASSYDRGRRETQYF
TRBJ2-2	TRBV2	CASRGGTGELFF
TRBJ1-1	TRBV29-1	CSVQESAEAFF
TRBJ2-2	TRBV6-2/TRBV6-3	CASSHGGNTGELFF
TRBJ1-1	TRBV24-1	CATSDLGQKNPNAEAFF
TRBJ2-3	TRBV6-1	CASSEVGLWVGDTQYF
TRBJ1-4	TRBV7-7	CARQCWEKLFF
TRBJ2-4	TRBV19	CASSIMGQGNIQYF
TRBJ1-3	TRBV7-3	CASSLGRQGSLYF
TRBJ2-5	TRBV4-1	CASSQGIGQETQYF
TRBJ2-7	TRBV2	CASREGGDEQYF
TRBJ2-1	TRBV6-4	CASSDSEGDYNEQFF
TRBJ1-2	TRBV2	CASMGQGEFGYTF
TRBJ2-2	TRBV11-1	CASSSGQGGGELFF
TRBJ2-7	TRBV6-5	CASRRTLAEQYF